This T cell receptor (beta chain) was obtained from a study of post-analysis software for immune sequencing data. As for the study in general: There were relapsing-remitting, secondary progressive and progressive-relapsing multiple sclerosis among the disease courses included. Broader study findings: F-measure co-clustering was strong for batch-matched samples. A significant reduction in normalized Chao1 diversity was observed in multiple sclerosis patients versus controls. The study found TRBV5-6, TRBV5-1 and TRBV20-1 among five or six TRBV segments more frequent in patients than controls.

Prepared TCR beta cDNA libraries contained unique molecular identifiers. cDNA molecules numbering roughly 0.5 million came from roughly 1.1 to 9.2 million T cells. TCRdb re-called the PCR reads with MiXCR, one entry per CDR3 protein. The sample includes around 770,000 distinct CDR3 sequences, around 45% seen only once; the top ten take roughly 4.5%. Germline lookup yields CDR1 DFQATT and CDR2 SNEGSKA (reference sequence). V lost 3 bases and J lost 4, with 13 bases in between. The CDR3 covers 13 residues. This clonotype turned up a few times. What it binds is not known. This clonotype was sampled from a girl aged 10 to 17 with multiple sclerosis. The V call is TRBV20-1, the J call TRBJ2-7, with D perhaps TRBD2 (5 bases). The sequencing input was blood. The CDR3 DNA follows: TGCAGTGCTAGGTCACCGGGAATTTACGAGCAGTACTTC. It codes for CSARSPGIYEQYF.